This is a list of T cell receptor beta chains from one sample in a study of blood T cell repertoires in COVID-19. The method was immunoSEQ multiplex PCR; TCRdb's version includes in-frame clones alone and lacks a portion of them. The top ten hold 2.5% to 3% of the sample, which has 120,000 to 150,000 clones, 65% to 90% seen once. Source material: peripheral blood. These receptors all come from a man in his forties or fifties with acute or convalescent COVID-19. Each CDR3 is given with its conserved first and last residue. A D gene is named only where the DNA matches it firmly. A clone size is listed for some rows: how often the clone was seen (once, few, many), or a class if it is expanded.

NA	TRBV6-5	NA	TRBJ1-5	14	TGTGCCAGCAGTTATGGCCCGATCAATCAGCCCCAGCATTTT	CASSYGPINQPQHF
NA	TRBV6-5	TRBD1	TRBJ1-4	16	TGTGCCAGCAGTTACGCGACCGGACAGGGAAATGAAAAACTGTTTTTT	CASSYATGQGNEKLFF
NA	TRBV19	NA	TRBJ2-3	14	TGTGCCAGTAGGCCCCCAGGGAGCACAGATACGCAGTATTTT	CASRPPGSTDTQYF
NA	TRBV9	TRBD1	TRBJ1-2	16	TGTGCCAGCAGCGAGGGGACAGGTTCCAACAACTATGGCTACACCTTC	CASSEGTGSNNYGYTF
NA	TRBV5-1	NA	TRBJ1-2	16	TGCGCCAGCAGCCCCAGTCCCCAGGGGACCAACTATGGCTACACCTTC	CASSPSPQGTNYGYTF
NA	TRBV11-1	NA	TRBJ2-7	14	TGTGCCAGCAGCATTTCAGGGGGGACCTACGAGCAGTACTTC	CASSISGGTYEQYF
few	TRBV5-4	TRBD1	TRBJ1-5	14	TGTGCCAGCAGCCTGGGAGGGACAGATCAGCCCCAGCATTTT	CASSLGGTDQPQHF
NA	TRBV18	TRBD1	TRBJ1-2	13	TGTGCCAGCTCACCCCGGACAGGAGATGGCTACACCTTC	CASSPRTGDGYTF
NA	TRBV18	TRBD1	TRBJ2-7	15	TGTGCCAGCTCACCAACAGGGGGTGATGCCTACGAGCAGTACTTC	CASSPTGGDAYEQYF
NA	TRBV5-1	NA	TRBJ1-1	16	TGCGCCAGCAGCTTTGCTACCCACGGGGATGGCACTGAAGCTTTCTTT	CASSFATHGDGTEAFF
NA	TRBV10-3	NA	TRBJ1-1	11	TGTGCCATCAGTCGGAACACTGAAGCTTTCTTT	CAISRNTEAFF
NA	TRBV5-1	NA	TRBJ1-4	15	TGCGCCAGCTTCCCTACAGCCTCAACTAATGAAAAACTGTTTTTT	CASFPTASTNEKLFF
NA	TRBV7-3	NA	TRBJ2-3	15	TGTGCCAGCAGCCTTACCAAGGGACTGCCAGATACGCAGTATTTT	CASSLTKGLPDTQYF
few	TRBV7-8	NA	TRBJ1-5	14	TGTGCCAGCAGCAAGGGACAAAGTATCGGGCCCCAGCATTTT	CASSKGQSIGPQHF
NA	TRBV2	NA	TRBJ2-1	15	TGTGCCAGCAGGCACCAGGGCCCGCCGCAAGAGGAGCAGTTCTTC	CASRHQGPPQEEQFF
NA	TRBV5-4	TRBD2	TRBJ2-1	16	TGTGCCAGCAGCTTGGACCTAGCGGGAACCTACAATGAGCAGTTCTTC	CASSLDLAGTYNEQFF
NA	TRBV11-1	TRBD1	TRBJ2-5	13	TGTGCCAGCAGCTGGGGACAGGGAGAGACCCAGTACTTC	CASSWGQGETQYF
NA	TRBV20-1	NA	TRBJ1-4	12	TGCAGTGCTAGTGGGCAGGGGGAAAAACTGTTTTTT	CSASGQGEKLFF
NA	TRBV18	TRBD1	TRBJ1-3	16	TGTGCCAGCTCACCACCGGGACAGGGCTTTGGAAACACCATATATTTT	CASSPPGQGFGNTIYF
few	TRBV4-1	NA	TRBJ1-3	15	TGCGCCAGCAGCCAAGTGGGAGACTCTGGAAACACCATATATTTT	CASSQVGDSGNTIYF
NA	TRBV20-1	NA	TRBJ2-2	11	TGCAGTGCTCCGCAGGGTCAGGAGCTGTTTTTT	CSAPQGQELFF
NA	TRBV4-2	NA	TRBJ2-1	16	TGTGCCAGCAGCCAAGATCCGGGTTTTTTGGGAGATGAGCAGTTCTTC	CASSQDPGFLGDEQFF
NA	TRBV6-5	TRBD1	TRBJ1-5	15	TGTGCCAGCACCAGGGATCCAGGGGGCGATCAGCCCCAGCATTTT	CASTRDPGGDQPQHF
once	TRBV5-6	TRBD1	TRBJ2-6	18	TGTGCCAGCAGCCTGACAGGGGGCGGACGCTCTGGGGCCAACGTCCTGACTTTC	CASSLTGGGRSGANVLTF
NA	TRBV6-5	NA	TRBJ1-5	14	TGTGCCAGCAGTTTCCGGGAAGATAATCAGCCCCAGCATTTT	CASSFREDNQPQHF
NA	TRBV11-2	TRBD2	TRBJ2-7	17	TGTGCCAGCAGCTTAGGCTCCCTAGCGGGAGGCCCCTACGAGCAGTACTTC	CASSLGSLAGGPYEQYF
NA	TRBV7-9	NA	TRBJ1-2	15	TGTGCCAGCAGCTTAGTTGGACAACGCCTCTATGGCTACACCTTC	CASSLVGQRLYGYTF
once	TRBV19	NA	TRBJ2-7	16	TGTGCCAGTAGTACAAGCTCCTCAGGGCTCGGCTACGAGCAGTACTTC	CASSTSSSGLGYEQYF
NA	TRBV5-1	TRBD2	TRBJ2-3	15	TGCGCCAGCAGCGGAACCGGGACTAGCGGGGACACGCAGTATTTT	CASSGTGTSGDTQYF
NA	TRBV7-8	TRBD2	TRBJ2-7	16	TGTGCCAGCAGCTTTGTAGCGGGAGGTACTTCCTACGAGCAGTACTTC	CASSFVAGGTSYEQYF
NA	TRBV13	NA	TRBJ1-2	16	TGTGCCAGCACCCTCCGGGCGGGGGAGATAGACTATGGCTACACCTTC	CASTLRAGEIDYGYTF
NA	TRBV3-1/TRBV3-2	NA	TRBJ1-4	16	TGTGCCAGCAGCCAAGCGGTAAAGGGACTAGGTGAAAAACTGTTTTTT	CASSQAVKGLGEKLFF
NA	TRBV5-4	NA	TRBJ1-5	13	TGTGCCAGCAGCTTGAATCGGGATCAGCCCCAGCATTTT	CASSLNRDQPQHF
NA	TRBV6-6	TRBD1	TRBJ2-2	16	TGTGCCAGCAGTCGCCCCCCGGGACAGGGCACCGGGGAGCTGTTTTTT	CASSRPPGQGTGELFF
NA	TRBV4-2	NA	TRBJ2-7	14	TGTGCCAGCAGTCAACCGGGACATGAAGTTGGACAGTACTTC	CASSQPGHEVGQYF
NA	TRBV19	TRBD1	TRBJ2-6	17	TGTGCCAGTAGTACCGACAGGGGCTCTGCTGGGGCCAACGTCCTGACTTTC	CASSTDRGSAGANVLTF
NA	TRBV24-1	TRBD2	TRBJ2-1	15	TGTGCCACCAGTGAGGTTACTAGCGGGAGCTATGAGCAGTTCTTC	CATSEVTSGSYEQFF
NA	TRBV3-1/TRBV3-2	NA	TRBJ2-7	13	TGTGCCAGCAGCCAATGGGCGGAGGACGAGCAGTACTTC	CASSQWAEDEQYF
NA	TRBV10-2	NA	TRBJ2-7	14	TGCGCCAGCAGTGAGTCTAAAAGCGGCTACGAGCAGTACTTC	CASSESKSGYEQYF
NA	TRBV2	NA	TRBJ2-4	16	TGTGCCAGCAGTGCTGGCAGGGTACAAGCCAAAAACATTCAGTACTTC	CASSAGRVQAKNIQYF
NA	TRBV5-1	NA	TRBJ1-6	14	TGCGCCAGCAGCTTGGGCCAGGGTGAGTCACCCCTCCACTTT	CASSLGQGESPLHF
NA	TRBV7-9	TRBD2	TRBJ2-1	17	TGTGCCAGCAGCTTCCCCTTAGCGGGCCCCTCCTACAATGAGCAGTTCTTC	CASSFPLAGPSYNEQFF